This T cell receptor beta chain was captured by sequencing in a study of shared clonotypes between healthy human individuals. Germline trimming cut 8 bases from V and 2 bases from J; bases unmatched to any gene: 6. CDR3 length: 13 residues. Per germline, CDR1 MDHEN and CDR2 SYDVKM. At least ten counts were recorded for this clone. In the original workflow: ImmunoSEQ gave junction-only sequences without quality scores, so filtering differed. Sequenced by immunoSEQ multiplex PCR; TCRdb stores in-frame clones only, minus some. V, J and clone size reflect that table, while D and trimming were determined from the DNA. The repertoire holds 100,000 or so clones, with around half as singletons.

Sequencing was done on a sample of PBMCs. The receptor was derived from a woman between 40 and 50 years old in good health. Some clones in this sample may be carry-over from other donors' samples. The chain is built from TRBV28 and TRBJ2-7; 7 positions agree with TRBD1. Here the CDR3 reads CASGRQGPYEQYF. The DNA for the CDR3 is TGTGCCAGCGGCCGACAGGGACCCTACGAGCAGTACTTC.